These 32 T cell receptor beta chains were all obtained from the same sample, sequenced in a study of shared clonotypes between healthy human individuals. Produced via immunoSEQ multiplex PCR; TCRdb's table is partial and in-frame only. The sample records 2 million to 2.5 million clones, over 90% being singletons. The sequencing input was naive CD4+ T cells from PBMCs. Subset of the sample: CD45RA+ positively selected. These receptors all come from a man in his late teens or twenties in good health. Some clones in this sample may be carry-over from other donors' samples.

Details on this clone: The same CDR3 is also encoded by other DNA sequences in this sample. CDR3 residues: CASSPPSGGYTF. The CDR3 DNA follows: TGTGCCAGCAGCCCACCCTCGGGCGGCTACACCTTC. The chain recombines TRBV28 with TRBJ1-2, with unresolved D. Germline assignment: CDR1 MDHEN and CDR2 SYDVKM. The CDR3 is 12 amino acids. V gave up 6 bases and J gave up 8 bases, with 13 bases separating them.

The CDR3 DNA is TGTGCCAGAGGACAGGTCCCCAATGAGCAGTTCTTC. It specifies CARGQVPNEQFF. The chain has TRBV2 and TRBJ2-1; 7 bases match TRBD1. From germline, CDR1 is SNHLY and CDR2 FYNNEI. This CDR3 comprises 12 residues. With 9 bases clipped from V and 6 bases from J, the junction kept 5 bases outside the gene matches.

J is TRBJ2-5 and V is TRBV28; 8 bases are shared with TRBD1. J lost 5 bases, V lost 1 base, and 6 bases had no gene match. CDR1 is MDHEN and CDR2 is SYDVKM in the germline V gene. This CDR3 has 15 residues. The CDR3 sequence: CASSLFGRGPETQYF. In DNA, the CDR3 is TGTGCCAGCAGTTTATTCGGCAGGGGGCCTGAGACCCAGTACTTC.

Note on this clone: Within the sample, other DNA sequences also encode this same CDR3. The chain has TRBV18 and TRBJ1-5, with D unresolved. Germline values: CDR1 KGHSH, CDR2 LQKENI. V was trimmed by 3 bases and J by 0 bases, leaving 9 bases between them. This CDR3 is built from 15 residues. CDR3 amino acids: CASSPEINSNQPQHF. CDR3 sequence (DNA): TGTGCCAGCTCACCGGAGATAAATAGCAATCAGCCCCAGCATTTT.

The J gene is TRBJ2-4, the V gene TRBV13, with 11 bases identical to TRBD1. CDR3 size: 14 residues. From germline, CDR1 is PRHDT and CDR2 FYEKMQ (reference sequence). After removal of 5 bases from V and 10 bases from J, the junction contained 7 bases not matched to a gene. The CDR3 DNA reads TGTGCCAGCAGCGAAACCGGGACAGGGGGAATTCAGTACTTC. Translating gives CASSETGTGGIQYF. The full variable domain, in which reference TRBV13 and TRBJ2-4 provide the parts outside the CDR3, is AAGVIQSPRHLIKEKRETATLKCYPIPRHDTVYWYQQGPGQDPQFLISFYEKMQSDKGSIPDRFSAQQFSDYHSELNMSSLELGDSALYFCASSETGTGGIQYFGAGTRLSVL.

The CDR3 DNA reads as TGTGCCAGCAGTGATGGATCGGGTTGGAATCAGCCCCAGCATTTT. This gives the protein CASSDGSGWNQPQHF. The J gene is TRBJ1-5, the V gene TRBV6-1; D not certain. The germline V gene encodes CDR1 MNHNS and CDR2 SASEGT. The CDR3 sequence is 15 residues long. Deletions cut 3 bases from V and 4 bases from J, with 13 bases between.

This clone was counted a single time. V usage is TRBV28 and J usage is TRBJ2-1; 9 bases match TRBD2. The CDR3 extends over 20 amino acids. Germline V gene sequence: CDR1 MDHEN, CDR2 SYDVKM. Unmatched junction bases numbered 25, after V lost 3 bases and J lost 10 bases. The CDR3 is CASSLVWVELAGPQSWEQFF. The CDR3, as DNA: TGTGCCAGCAGTTTGGTTTGGGTTGAACTAGCGGGCCCTCAGTCGTGGGAGCAGTTCTTC.

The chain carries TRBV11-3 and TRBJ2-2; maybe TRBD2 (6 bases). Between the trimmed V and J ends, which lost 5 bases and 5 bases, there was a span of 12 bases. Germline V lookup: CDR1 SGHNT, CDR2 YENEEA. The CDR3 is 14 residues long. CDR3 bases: TGTGCCAGCAGCACCGGGGGTAATACCGGGGAGCTGTTTTTT. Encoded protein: CASSTGGNTGELFF. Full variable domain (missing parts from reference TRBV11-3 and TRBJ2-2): EAGVVQSPRYKIIEKKQPVAFWCNPISGHNTLYWYLQNLGQGPELLIRYENEEAVDDSQLPKDRFSAERLKGVDSTLKIQPAELGDSAVYLCASSTGGNTGELFFGEGSRLTVL.

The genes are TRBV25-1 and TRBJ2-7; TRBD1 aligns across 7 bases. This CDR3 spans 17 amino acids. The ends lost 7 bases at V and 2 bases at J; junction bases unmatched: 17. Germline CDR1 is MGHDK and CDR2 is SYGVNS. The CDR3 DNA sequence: TGTGCCAGCACCGAAGGCCCCAACAGGGGCTTGCCCTACGAGCAGTACTTC. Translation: CASTEGPNRGLPYEQYF.

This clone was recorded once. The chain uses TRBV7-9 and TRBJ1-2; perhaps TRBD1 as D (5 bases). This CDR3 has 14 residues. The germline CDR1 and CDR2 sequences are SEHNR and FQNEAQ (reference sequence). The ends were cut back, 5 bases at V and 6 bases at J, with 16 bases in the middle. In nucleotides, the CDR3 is TGTGCCAGCAGCGGACAAACCGGGACCGATGGCTACACCTTC. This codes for CASSGQTGTDGYTF.

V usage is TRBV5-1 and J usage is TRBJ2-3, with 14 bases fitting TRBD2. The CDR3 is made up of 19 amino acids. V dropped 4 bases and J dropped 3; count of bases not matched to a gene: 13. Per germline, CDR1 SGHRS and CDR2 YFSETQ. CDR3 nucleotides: TGCGCCAGCAGCAAAGGGACTAGCGGGAGCTTGGAGCTAACAGATACGCAGTATTTT. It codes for CASSKGTSGSLELTDTQYF. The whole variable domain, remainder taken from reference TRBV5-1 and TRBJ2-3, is KAGVTQTPRYLIKTRGQQVTLSCSPISGHRSVSWYQQTPGQGLQFLFEYFSETQRNKGNFPGRFSGRQFSNSRSEMNVSTLELGDSALYLCASSKGTSGSLELTDTQYFGPGTRLTVL.

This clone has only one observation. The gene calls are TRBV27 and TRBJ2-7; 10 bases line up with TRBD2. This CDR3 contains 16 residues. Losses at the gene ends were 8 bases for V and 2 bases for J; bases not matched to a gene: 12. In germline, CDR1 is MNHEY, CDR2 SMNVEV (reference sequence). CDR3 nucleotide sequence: TGTGCCAGCCGCGAATGGACTAGCGGAAAAACCTACGAGCAGTACTTC. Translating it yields CASREWTSGKTYEQYF.

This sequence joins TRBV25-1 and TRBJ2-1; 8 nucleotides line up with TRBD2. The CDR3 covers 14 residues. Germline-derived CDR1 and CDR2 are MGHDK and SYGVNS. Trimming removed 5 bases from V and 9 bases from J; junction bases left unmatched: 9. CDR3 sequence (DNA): TGTGCCAGCAGTACAGCGGGAGTGAGGGTTGAGCAGTTCTTC. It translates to CASSTAGVRVEQFF.

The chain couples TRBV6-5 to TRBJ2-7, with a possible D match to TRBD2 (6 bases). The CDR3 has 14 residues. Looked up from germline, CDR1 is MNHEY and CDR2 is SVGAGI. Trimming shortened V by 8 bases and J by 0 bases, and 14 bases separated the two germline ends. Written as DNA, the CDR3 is TGTGCCAGCGGCCGGGACGGGAGCTCCTACGAGCAGTACTTC. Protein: CASGRDGSSYEQYF.

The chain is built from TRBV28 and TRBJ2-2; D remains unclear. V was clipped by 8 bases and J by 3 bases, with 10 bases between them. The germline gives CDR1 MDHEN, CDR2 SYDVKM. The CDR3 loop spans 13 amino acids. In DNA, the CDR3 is TGTGCCAGCCAGGAGAGATACACCGGGGAGCTGTTTTTT. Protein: CASQERYTGELFF.

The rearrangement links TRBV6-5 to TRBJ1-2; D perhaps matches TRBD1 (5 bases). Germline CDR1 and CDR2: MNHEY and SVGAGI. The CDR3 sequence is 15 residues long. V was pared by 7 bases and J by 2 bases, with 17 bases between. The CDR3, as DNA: TGTGCCAGCACCTTAAGCGGGGCTGGGAACTATGGCTACACCTTC. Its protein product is CASTLSGAGNYGYTF.

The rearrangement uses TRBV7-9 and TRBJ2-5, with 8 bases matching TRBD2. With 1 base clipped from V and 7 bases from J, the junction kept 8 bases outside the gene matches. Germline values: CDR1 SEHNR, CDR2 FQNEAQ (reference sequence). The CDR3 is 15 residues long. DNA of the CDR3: TGTGCCAGCAGCTTAGGGTCTGCTAGCGGGCGGACCCAGTACTTC. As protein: CASSLGSASGRTQYF. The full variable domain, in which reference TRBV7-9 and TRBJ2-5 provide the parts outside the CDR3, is DTGVSQNPRHKITKRGQNVTFRCDPISEHNRLYWYRQTLGQGPEFLTYFQNEAQLEKSRLLSDRFSAERPKGSFSTLEIQRTEQGDSAMYLCASSLGSASGRTQYFGPGTRLLVL.

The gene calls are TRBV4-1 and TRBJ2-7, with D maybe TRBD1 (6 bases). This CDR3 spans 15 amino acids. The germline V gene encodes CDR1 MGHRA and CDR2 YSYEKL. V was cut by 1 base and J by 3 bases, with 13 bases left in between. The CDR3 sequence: CASSQGRTENYEQYF. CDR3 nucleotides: TGCGCCAGCAGCCAAGGTAGGACAGAGAACTACGAGCAGTACTTC.

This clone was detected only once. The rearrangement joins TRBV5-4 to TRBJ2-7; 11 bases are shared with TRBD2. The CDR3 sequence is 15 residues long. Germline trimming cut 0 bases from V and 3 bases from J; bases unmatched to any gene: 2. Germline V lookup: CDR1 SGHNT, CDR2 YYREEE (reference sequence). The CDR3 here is CASSLEGTSGYEQYF. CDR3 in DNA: TGTGCCAGCAGCTTGGAAGGGACTAGCGGCTACGAGCAGTACTTC.

The CDR3 here is CSVGTRTGYTGELFF. Here the CDR3 DNA reads TGCAGCGTTGGAACGAGGACAGGGTACACCGGGGAGCTGTTTTTT. J is TRBJ2-2 and V is TRBV29-1, with 8 bases matching TRBD1. J gave up 3 bases and V 4 bases, and 7 bases lay outside the gene matches. This CDR3 has 15 amino acids. Germline V gene lookup returns CDR1 SQVTM and CDR2 ANQGSEA.

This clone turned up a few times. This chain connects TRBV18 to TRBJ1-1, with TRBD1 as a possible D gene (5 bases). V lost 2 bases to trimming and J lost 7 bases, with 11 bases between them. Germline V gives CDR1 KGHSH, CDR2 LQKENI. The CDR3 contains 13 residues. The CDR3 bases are TGTGCCAGCTCACCATCCAGGGACTTTGAAGCTTTCTTT. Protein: CASSPSRDFEAFF.

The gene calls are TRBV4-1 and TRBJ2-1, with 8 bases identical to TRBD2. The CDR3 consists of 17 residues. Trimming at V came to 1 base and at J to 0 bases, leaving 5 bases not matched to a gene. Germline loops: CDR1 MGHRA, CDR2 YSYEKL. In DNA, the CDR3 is TGCGCCAGCAGCCAAGGGAGAAGCGGGGGCTCCTACAATGAGCAGTTCTTC. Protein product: CASSQGRSGGSYNEQFF.

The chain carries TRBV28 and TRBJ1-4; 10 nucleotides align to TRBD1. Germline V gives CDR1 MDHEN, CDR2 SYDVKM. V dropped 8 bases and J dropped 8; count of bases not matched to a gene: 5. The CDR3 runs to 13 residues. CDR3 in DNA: TGTGCCAGCGCCGGGACAGGGGTCGAAAAACTGTTTTTT. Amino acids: CASAGTGVEKLFF.

In DNA form, the CDR3 reads TGTGCCAGCAGTCTAAATTTGGGGATTAGCTCCTACGAGCAGTACTTC. It specifies CASSLNLGISSYEQYF. The chain combines TRBV27 with TRBJ2-7; D gene ambiguous. Trimming shortened V by 5 bases and J by 0 bases, and 17 bases separated the two germline ends. From germline, CDR1 is MNHEY and CDR2 SMNVEV (reference sequence). The CDR3 has 16 residues.

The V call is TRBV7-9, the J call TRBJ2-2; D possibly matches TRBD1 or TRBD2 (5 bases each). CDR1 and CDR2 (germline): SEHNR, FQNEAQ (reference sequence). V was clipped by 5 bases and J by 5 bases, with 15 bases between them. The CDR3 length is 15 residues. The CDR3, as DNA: TGTGCCAGCAGCCGTTGGGACGACAGTACCGGGGAGCTGTTTTTT. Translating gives CASSRWDDSTGELFF.

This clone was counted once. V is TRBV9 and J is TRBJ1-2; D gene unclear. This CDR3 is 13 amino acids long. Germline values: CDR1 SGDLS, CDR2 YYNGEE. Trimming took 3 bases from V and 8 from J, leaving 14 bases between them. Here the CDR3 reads CASSADPSGGYTF. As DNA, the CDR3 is TGTGCCAGCAGCGCGGACCCGAGCGGCGGCTACACCTTC.

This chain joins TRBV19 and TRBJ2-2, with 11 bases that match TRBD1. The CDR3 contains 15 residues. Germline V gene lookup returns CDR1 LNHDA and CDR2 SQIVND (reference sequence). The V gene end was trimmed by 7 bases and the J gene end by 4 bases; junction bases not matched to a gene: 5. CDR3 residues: CASMRDRGTTGELFF. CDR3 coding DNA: TGTGCCAGTATGAGGGACAGGGGGACCACCGGGGAGCTGTTTTTT.

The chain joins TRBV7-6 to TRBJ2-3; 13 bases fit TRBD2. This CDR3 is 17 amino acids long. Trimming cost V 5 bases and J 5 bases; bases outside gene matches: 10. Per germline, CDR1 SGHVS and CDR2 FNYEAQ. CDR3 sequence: CASSAKPGLAGVDTQYF. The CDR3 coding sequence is TGTGCCAGCAGCGCAAAACCAGGACTAGCGGGAGTAGATACGCAGTATTTT.

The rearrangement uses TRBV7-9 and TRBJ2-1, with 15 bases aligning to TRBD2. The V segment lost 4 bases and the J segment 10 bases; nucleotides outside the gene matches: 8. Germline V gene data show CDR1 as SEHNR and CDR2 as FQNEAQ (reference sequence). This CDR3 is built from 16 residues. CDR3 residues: CASSSGLAGGFEEQFF. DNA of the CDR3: TGTGCCAGCAGCTCGGGACTAGCGGGAGGATTTGAGGAGCAGTTCTTC.

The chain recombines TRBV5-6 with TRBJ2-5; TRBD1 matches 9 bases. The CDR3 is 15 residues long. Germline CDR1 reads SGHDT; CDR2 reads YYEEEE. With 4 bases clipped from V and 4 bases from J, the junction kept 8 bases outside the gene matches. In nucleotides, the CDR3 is TGTGCCAGCAGCGGCACCGGGACAGGGCCAGAGACCCAGTACTTC. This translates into CASSGTGTGPETQYF.

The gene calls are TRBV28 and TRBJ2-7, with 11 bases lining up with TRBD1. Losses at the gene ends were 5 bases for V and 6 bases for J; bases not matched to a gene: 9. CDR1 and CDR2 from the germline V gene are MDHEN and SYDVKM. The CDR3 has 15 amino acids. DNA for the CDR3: TGTGCCAGCAGTCCCAGCGGGACAGGGGGTCGCGAGCAGTACTTC. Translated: CASSPSGTGGREQYF.

The CDR3 protein is CASSSEQGRTEAFF. The CDR3 region has the DNA TGCGCCAGCAGCTCTGAACAGGGACGCACTGAAGCTTTCTTT. The chain links TRBV5-1 to TRBJ1-1; weak D call: TRBD1 (6 bases). Germline lookup yields CDR1 SGHRS and CDR2 YFSETQ. The CDR3 loop spans 14 amino acids. The V and J ends lost 3 bases and 4 bases respectively, with 13 bases between them.